One and the same sample provided the 23 T cell receptor beta chains below, sequenced in a study of T cell responses to AZD1222 COVID-19 vaccine (TCRdb year 2021). Library preparation used the immunoSEQ multiplex PCR assay. TCRdb's version of the immuneACCESS table is confined to in-frame rearrangements and falls short of the full clone set. An unresolved V gene accounts for under half of the shortfall where checked; the remainder is of unknown origin. In all, the sample holds about 120,000 clones, and about 87% of those were seen once. The biggest ten clones account for 12% of the sample. The time point label, as the study defines it: baseline before first vaccination. The sample was peripheral blood, taken on day 0 of AZD1222 vaccination. All receptors come from an adult in good health.

This clone was counted a few times. This chain connects TRBV6-2 or TRBV6-3 to TRBJ2-7, with 7 positions matching TRBD2. The CDR3 contains 17 residues. Germline CDR1 MNHEY, CDR2 SVGEGT. J lost 0 bases, V lost 2 bases, and 10 bases had no gene match. The CDR3 bases are TGTGCCAGCAGTTACCCTCTACTAGCGTCGCACTCCTACGAGCAGTACTTC. As protein: CASSYPLLASHSYEQYF.

V and J are TRBV10-3 and TRBJ2-1; D gene ambiguous. This CDR3 spans 13 amino acids. V lost 0 bases and J lost 8, with 8 bases in between. CDR1 and CDR2 (germline): ENHRY, SYGVKD. The CDR3 protein is CAISESDGHEQFF. For the CDR3, the DNA is TGTGCCATCAGTGAGTCCGACGGGCATGAGCAGTTCTTC.

The rearrangement uses TRBV28 and TRBJ2-1; the D gene could be TRBD1 or TRBD2 (5 bases each). Trimming left V 7 bases short and J 9 bases short, with 19 bases between. The CDR3 totals 14 residues. Germline-derived CDR1 and CDR2 are MDHEN and SYDVKM. This CDR3 is CASTTKRGGSEQFF. DNA of the CDR3: TGTGCCAGCACCACAAAACGTGGGGGATCTGAGCAGTTCTTC.

V usage is TRBV28 and J usage is TRBJ1-1; TRBD1 matches 7 bases. Germline values: CDR1 MDHEN, CDR2 SYDVKM. The CDR3 extends over 13 amino acids. The ends lost 7 bases at V and 5 bases at J; junction bases unmatched: 7. CDR3 sequence (DNA): TGTGCCAGCATCATAAACAGGGGAACTGAAGCTTTCTTT. Protein sequence: CASIINRGTEAFF.

The V gene is TRBV6-4, the J gene TRBJ2-4; maybe TRBD2 (5 bases). The V and J ends lost 4 bases and 6 bases respectively, with 13 bases between them. This CDR3 region has 14 residues. The V gene's germline CDR1 is MRHNA and CDR2 SNTAGT. This chain's CDR3 is CASSALAGGNIQYF. The CDR3 DNA is TGTGCCAGCAGTGCTCTGGCAGGAGGAAACATTCAGTACTTC.

The chain links TRBV5-1 to TRBJ2-1; 9 nucleotides line up with TRBD2. The CDR3 runs to 14 residues. The germline CDR1 and CDR2 sequences are SGHRS and YFSETQ. V shed 1 base and J 8 bases; nucleotides not matched to a gene: 4. CDR3: CASSLPRTSDEQFF. CDR3 DNA sequence: TGCGCCAGCAGCTTGCCCCGGACTAGCGATGAGCAGTTCTTC. Supplemented by reference TRBV5-1 and TRBJ2-1, the full variable domain reads KAGVTQTPRYLIKTRGQQVTLSCSPISGHRSVSWYQQTPGQGLQFLFEYFSETQRNKGNFPGRFSGRQFSNSRSEMNVSTLELGDSALYLCASSLPRTSDEQFFGPGTRLTVL.

This chain links TRBV28 with TRBJ1-1; D gene uncertain. This CDR3 is 17 amino acids long. V lost 3 bases and J lost 1, with 18 bases in between. From germline, CDR1 is MDHEN and CDR2 SYDVKM. The CDR3 DNA reads TGTGCCAGCAGTTTTAGGCCGCTTTCGGCGGGGAACACTGAAGCTTTCTTT. Translated, it gives CASSFRPLSAGNTEAFF.

This sequence joins TRBV5-1 and TRBJ2-7; TRBD1 agrees at 9 bases. There are 17 residues in the CDR3. V was clipped by 8 bases and J by 7 bases; unmatched bases: 22. Germline CDR1 reads SGHRS; CDR2 reads YFSETQ. CDR3 region: CASSPGDRDPLRIEQYF. The CDR3 DNA follows: TGCGCCAGTTCCCCCGGGGACAGGGATCCCCTACGGATAGAGCAGTACTTC.

The V and J genes are TRBV14 and TRBJ1-2; D unclear. Germline assignment: CDR1 SGHDN and CDR2 FVKESK. The CDR3 runs 13 residues. Trimming shortened V by 2 bases and J by 4 bases, and 8 bases separated the two germline ends. The chain's CDR3 is CASSQFGVYGYTF. Here the CDR3 DNA reads TGTGCCAGCAGCCAATTCGGGGTCTATGGCTACACCTTC.

This clone was detected only once. The chain joins TRBV25-1 to TRBJ1-1; 9 bases agree with TRBD1. The length of the CDR3 is 14 residues. In germline, CDR1 is MGHDK, CDR2 SYGVNS. Trimming took 5 bases from V and 5 from J; bases not matched to a gene: 6. CDR3 nucleotide sequence: TGTGCCAGCAGTTTACAGGGGGCGCGTACTGAAGCTTTCTTT. Translating gives CASSLQGARTEAFF.

The CDR3 sequence is CASTPRGSGNTIYF. In DNA form, the CDR3 reads TGTGCCAGCACCCCCCGCGGCTCTGGAAACACCATATATTTT. The rearrangement uses TRBV28 and TRBJ1-3; D is unresolved. Germline lookup yields CDR1 MDHEN and CDR2 SYDVKM. Trimming left V 7 bases short and J 0 bases short, with 10 bases between. CDR3 length equals 14 residues.

The genes are TRBV24-1 and TRBJ2-1, with 9 bases lining up with TRBD1. Germline V gives CDR1 KGHDR, CDR2 SFDVKD. The CDR3 contains 16 residues. V trimming: 0 bases; J trimming: 7 bases; junction bases outside the gene matches: 6. CDR3 residues: CATSDLGQGRENEQFF. CDR3 nucleotide sequence: TGTGCCACCAGTGATTTGGGACAGGGGAGGGAAAATGAGCAGTTCTTC.

The genes are TRBV9 and TRBJ1-2, with D perhaps matching TRBD1 (5 bases). V lost 3 bases and J lost 5, with 17 bases in between. The germline CDR1 and CDR2 sequences are SGDLS and YYNGEE. The CDR3 sequence is 15 residues long. The CDR3 protein is CASSESTASGYGYTF. The CDR3 nucleotides read TGTGCCAGCAGCGAATCGACAGCTTCTGGATATGGCTACACCTTC.

The V call is TRBV5-1, the J call TRBJ2-3; perhaps TRBD2 as D (5 bases). Germline V gene sequence: CDR1 SGHRS, CDR2 YFSETQ. The CDR3 consists of 15 residues. V lost 2 bases, J lost 4 bases, and 14 bases lay in between. CDR3: CASSLSGGGPDTQYF. CDR3 nucleotide sequence: TGCGCCAGCAGCTTATCCGGAGGCGGGCCAGATACGCAGTATTTT. Complete variable domain (other parts from reference TRBV5-1 and TRBJ2-3): KAGVTQTPRYLIKTRGQQVTLSCSPISGHRSVSWYQQTPGQGLQFLFEYFSETQRNKGNFPGRFSGRQFSNSRSEMNVSTLELGDSALYLCASSLSGGGPDTQYFGPGTRLTVL.

The chain has TRBV28 and TRBJ1-2; 10 bases match TRBD1. Trimming removed 5 bases from V and 4 bases from J; junction bases left unmatched: 10. Germline V gene sequence: CDR1 MDHEN, CDR2 SYDVKM. This CDR3 has 16 amino acids. The CDR3 DNA sequence: TGTGCCAGCAGTCCCTCCGGACAGGGGGGGTTCTATGGCTACACCTTC. It codes for CASSPSGQGGFYGYTF.

The chain carries TRBV12-3 or TRBV12-4 and TRBJ2-4; perhaps TRBD2 as D (5 bases). V lost 8 bases and J 9 bases, leaving 14 bases between the germline ends. The CDR3 is 12 residues long. The CDR3 nucleotides read TGTGCCAGCCGGGGTAGCGTGGGCATTCAGTACTTC. Encoded protein: CASRGSVGIQYF.

This chain connects TRBV6-2 or TRBV6-3 to TRBJ2-1; D call uncertain. This CDR3 region has 12 residues. The V gene lost 5 bases and the J gene lost 4 bases, with 6 bases spanning the gap. Per the germline V gene, CDR1 is MNHEY and CDR2 is SVGEGT. Here the CDR3 reads CASSPPYNEQFF. The CDR3 DNA sequence: TGTGCCAGCAGTCCACCATACAATGAGCAGTTCTTC.

The rearrangement links TRBV19 to TRBJ2-5; the D gene is possibly TRBD2 (5 bases). Trimming pared 5 bases from V and 7 bases from J, leaving 17 bases between. CDR1 and CDR2 (germline): LNHDA, SQIVND (reference sequence). The CDR3 is 14 amino acids. This CDR3 is CASSPRLLEVTQYF. CDR3 coding DNA: TGTGCCAGTAGTCCTCGCCTCCTGGAGGTGACCCAGTACTTC.

The chain joins TRBV7-2 to TRBJ1-4; D remains ambiguous. Germline V gene lookup returns CDR1 SGHTA and CDR2 FQGNSA. The CDR3 covers 15 residues. The V gene lost 5 bases and the J gene lost 0 bases, with 10 bases spanning the gap. The CDR3 spells CASSADGTTNEKLFF. The CDR3 DNA is TGTGCCAGCAGCGCCGACGGCACAACTAATGAAAAACTGTTTTTT.

As regards this clone: This sample also contains other DNA sequences that code for the same CDR3. The chain couples TRBV5-1 to TRBJ1-2; D may be TRBD1 (5 bases). Trimming removed 0 bases from V and 7 bases from J, with 13 bases in between. The CDR3 length is 14 residues. The germline V gene encodes CDR1 SGHRS and CDR2 YFSETQ. The chain's CDR3 is CASSLGQGLGGYTF. The CDR3 DNA reads TGCGCCAGCAGCTTGGGGCAGGGATTAGGTGGCTACACCTTC.

CDR3 in DNA: TGTGCCACACGGGGCGAGGCAGATACGCAGTATTTT. Translation gives CATRGEADTQYF. The rearrangement uses TRBV19 and TRBJ2-3; D could derive from TRBD1 or TRBD2 (5 bases each). Trimming took off 10 bases at V and 4 bases at J, with 12 bases between the two ends. The germline V gene encodes CDR1 LNHDA and CDR2 SQIVND (reference sequence). The CDR3 has 12 residues.

This clone occurred once. The chain has TRBV27 and TRBJ2-3, with 10 bases lining up with TRBD2. V lost 5 bases, J lost 2 bases, and 7 bases stayed unmatched. The germline CDR1 and CDR2 sequences are MNHEY and SMNVEV (reference sequence). The length of the CDR3 is 16 residues. The DNA of the CDR3 is TGTGCCAGCAGTGCCTCTAGCGGGAGAGTCACAGATACGCAGTATTTT. This gives the protein CASSASSGRVTDTQYF.

The gene calls are TRBV19 and TRBJ2-6, with D tentatively TRBD2 (6 bases). Germline V lookup: CDR1 LNHDA, CDR2 SQIVND (reference sequence). This CDR3 is built from 18 residues. Trimming cost V 2 bases and J 2 bases, with 16 bases left between them. CDR3 sequence reads: CASSIRRLGAPGANVLTF. The CDR3, as DNA: TGTGCCAGTAGTATAAGGCGACTAGGAGCTCCTGGGGCCAACGTCCTGACTTTC.